This is a list of T cell receptor beta chains from one sample in a study of OX40 agonist ivuxolimab in advanced cancers. TCRdb's table, derived via immunoSEQ multiplex PCR, lists solely in-frame clones and lacks some. The sample yields approximately 80,000 clones, 90% seen once. Source: CD4+ or CD8+ T cells sorted from blood, taken in a trial of the OX40 agonist ivuxolimab. The receptors were gathered from an adult with an advanced solid tumor such as melanoma, head and neck, liver or kidney cancer. Both conserved end residues are part of each CDR3. A D gene is named only where the DNA matches it firmly. Only part of the rows carry a size: once, few, many, or a class if the clone is expanded.

j_call,v_call,d_call,clone_size,cdr3_aa,cdr3_nt
TRBJ1-2,TRBV14,TRBD1,NA,CASSLRTGGFYTF,TGCGCCAGCAGCCTTCGAACAGGGGGCTTCTACACCTTC
TRBJ2-5,TRBV29-1,NA,NA,CSVDGGTQYF,TGCAGCGTTGACGGGGGGACCCAGTACTTC
TRBJ2-5,TRBV28,NA,NA,CASSLQQETQYF,TGTGCCAGCAGTTTACAGCAAGAGACCCAGTACTTC
TRBJ2-1,TRBV6-1,TRBD1,NA,CASNRQGSNEQFF,TGTGCCAGCAACCGACAGGGGTCCAATGAGCAGTTCTTC
TRBJ2-2,TRBV30,NA,NA,CAWSRTSTGELFF,TGTGCCTGGAGTAGGACGTCGACCGGGGAGCTGTTTTTT
TRBJ2-5,TRBV18,NA,NA,CASSPRNPPETQYF,TGTGCCAGCTCACCACGAAACCCCCCTGAGACCCAGTACTTC
TRBJ1-5,TRBV19,NA,NA,CASSIAPTAKVLGGSNQPQHF,TGTGCCAGTAGTATAGCCCCCACGGCGAAAGTCCTCGGGGGTAGCAATCAGCCCCAGCATTTT
TRBJ1-6,TRBV6-6,NA,NA,CASKSESSYNSPLHF,TGTGCCAGTAAATCAGAGAGCTCCTATAATTCACCCCTCCACTTT
TRBJ1-4,TRBV5-6,TRBD1,once,CASSWGQTTNEKLFF,TGTGCCAGCAGCTGGGGACAGACAACTAATGAAAAACTGTTTTTT
TRBJ2-3,TRBV6-1,NA,NA,CASSEVGSARGSTDTQYF,TGTGCCAGCAGTGAAGTTGGTTCGGCTCGGGGGAGCACAGATACGCAGTATTTT
TRBJ1-6,TRBV18,NA,NA,CASSEVHPGPMNSPLHF,TGTGCCAGCTCAGAAGTCCACCCGGGACCGATGAATTCACCCCTCCACTTT
TRBJ1-4,TRBV11-2,TRBD1,NA,CASSFRTGNPTNEKLFF,TGTGCCAGCAGCTTCAGGACAGGCAATCCAACTAATGAAAAACTGTTTTTT
TRBJ1-2,TRBV9,TRBD1,once,CASSPWTGGDYGYTF,TGTGCCAGCAGCCCGTGGACAGGGGGCGACTATGGCTACACCTTC
TRBJ2-5,TRBV9,NA,NA,CASSRQGFETQYF,TGTGCCAGCAGCCGCCAGGGGTTTGAGACCCAGTACTTC
TRBJ1-5,TRBV5-1,NA,NA,CASSLERQIDDSNQPQHF,TGCGCCAGCAGCTTGGAACGCCAGATTGACGATAGCAATCAGCCCCAGCATTTT
TRBJ1-3,TRBV30,NA,once,CAWNVRIGNTIYF,TGTGCCTGGAATGTAAGGATCGGAAACACCATATATTTT
TRBJ2-3,TRBV7-9,NA,NA,CASSPYQQRGGRTDTQYF,TGTGCCAGCAGCCCATACCAACAACGAGGGGGGCGCACAGATACGCAGTATTTT
TRBJ1-5,TRBV7-9,NA,NA,CASRPAGDQPQHF,TGTGCCAGCAGGCCGGCTGGGGATCAGCCCCAGCATTTT
TRBJ2-5,TRBV2,NA,NA,CASSHSETQYF,TGTGCCAGCAGCCACTCCGAGACCCAGTACTTC
TRBJ2-5,TRBV18,TRBD1,NA,CASSPPGQGETQYF,TGTGCCAGCTCACCACCAGGACAGGGGGAGACCCAGTACTTC
TRBJ2-5,TRBV5-4,NA,NA,CASSFLGAGETQYF,TGTGCCAGCAGCTTCCTGGGGGCGGGGGAGACCCAGTACTTC
TRBJ2-2,TRBV15,TRBD1,NA,CATSFIPGQSFTGELFF,TGTGCCACCAGCTTCATACCGGGACAGTCGTTCACCGGGGAGCTGTTTTTT
TRBJ2-1,TRBV4-1,TRBD2,NA,CASSQDMRGGRVRQFF,TGCGCCAGCAGCCAAGATATGCGGGGGGGCCGTGTTAGGCAGTTCTTC
TRBJ1-5,TRBV6-5,TRBD1,NA,CASSDRARQPQHF,TGTGCCAGCAGCGACAGGGCAAGGCAGCCCCAGCATTTT
TRBJ1-2,TRBV5-1,NA,NA,CASSVSGDSEGYTF,TGCGCCAGCAGCGTATCCGGCGACAGTGAGGGCTACACCTTC
TRBJ2-5,TRBV11-2,NA,NA,CASSPGPRVETQYF,TGTGCCAGCAGCCCCGGGCCTAGAGTGGAGACCCAGTACTTC
TRBJ1-4,TRBV18,NA,NA,CASSPRTMQNEKLFF,TGTGCCAGCTCACCTCGGACAATGCAGAATGAAAAACTGTTTTTT
TRBJ1-1,TRBV10-3,NA,NA,CAISETNTEAFF,TGTGCCATCAGTGAGACCAACACTGAAGCTTTCTTT
TRBJ1-1,TRBV19,NA,NA,CASSIEGTRYEAFF,TGTGCCAGTAGTATAGAAGGGACAAGATATGAAGCTTTCTTT
TRBJ1-1,TRBV6-1,NA,once,CASSEPMSGTPRGTEAFF,TGTGCCAGCAGTGAGCCGATGAGCGGGACCCCCCGGGGCACTGAAGCTTTCTTT
TRBJ2-1,TRBV19,TRBD2,NA,CASGLAGNNEQFF,TGTGCCAGCGGACTAGCGGGGAACAATGAGCAGTTCTTC
TRBJ2-2,TRBV10-3,NA,NA,CAISEPTTRDKNTGELFF,TGTGCCATCAGTGAGCCGACCACGCGGGACAAGAACACCGGGGAGCTGTTTTTT
TRBJ1-1,TRBV5-1,NA,NA,CASSLAPANTEAFF,TGCGCCAGCAGCTTGGCACCGGCGAACACTGAAGCTTTCTTT
TRBJ1-1,TRBV5-1,TRBD1,NA,CASSSNRGNLHTEAFF,TGCGCCAGCAGCTCGAACAGGGGGAATTTACACACTGAAGCTTTCTTT
TRBJ1-4,TRBV15,TRBD1,NA,CATSRDTGVLTDEKLFF,TGTGCCACCAGCAGAGACACAGGGGTATTGACGGATGAAAAACTGTTTTTT
TRBJ2-2,TRBV19,NA,NA,CASSIGQSRTGELFF,TGTGCCAGTAGTATAGGACAGAGTAGGACCGGGGAGCTGTTTTTT
TRBJ2-5,TRBV7-8,TRBD2,NA,CASSRVSLVSGGPLETQYF,TGTGCCAGCAGCCGAGTCTCGTTGGTCAGCGGGGGGCCTTTGGAGACCCAGTACTTC
TRBJ1-4,TRBV5-1,TRBD1,NA,CASSTADRLNEKLFF,TGCGCCAGCAGCACGGCGGACAGGTTAAATGAAAAACTGTTTTTT